These 16 T cell receptor beta chains originate from one sample sequenced in a study of T cell changes during pregnancy in multiple sclerosis. Sequencing used immunoSEQ multiplex PCR; TCRdb keeps in-frame clones, though not all of them. In the table there are tens of thousands of clones, approximately 92% of which are singletons. This specimen consisted of CD4+ T cells from peripheral blood mononuclear cells, obtained after pregnancy. These receptors were collected from a female donor with multiple sclerosis, enrolled in a pregnancy study.

This chain joins TRBV2 and TRBJ1-4; D remains unclear. CDR3 length equals 16 residues. The V end lost 1 base, the J end lost 5 bases, and 14 bases lay between the germline ends. Per germline, CDR1 SNHLY and CDR2 FYNNEI. The CDR3: CASSEDRVLLNEKLFF. In nucleotides, the CDR3 is TGTGCCAGCAGTGAAGATCGAGTTTTGTTAAATGAAAAACTGTTTTTT. The full variable domain, with the rest looked up from reference TRBV2 and TRBJ1-4, is EPEVTQTPSHQVTQMGQEVILRCVPISNHLYFYWYRQILGQKVEFLVSFYNNEISEKSEIFDDQFSVERPDGSNFTLKIRSTKLEDSAMYFCASSEDRVLLNEKLFFGSGTQLSVL.

The chain uses TRBV5-1 and TRBJ2-7; 11 bases fit TRBD2. V shed 4 bases, J shed 3 bases, and the junction held 6 bases outside the gene matches. The CDR3 covers 15 residues. Germline V gene sequence: CDR1 SGHRS, CDR2 YFSETQ. The CDR3 coding sequence is TGCGCCAGCAGCATGGGGGGGACTAGCGGCTACGAGCAGTACTTC. Residues: CASSMGGTSGYEQYF.

This clone was seen a single time. V and J are TRBV6-6 and TRBJ1-2; D might be TRBD1 (6 bases). Germline CDR1 and CDR2: MNHNY and SVGAGI (reference sequence). Trimming took off 8 bases at V and 6 bases at J, with 19 bases between the two ends. The CDR3 spans 14 residues. As DNA, the CDR3 is TGTGCCAGCCTCTTCGGGGGGGCACATGATGGCTACACCTTC. Protein product: CASLFGGAHDGYTF.

Only a few counts were recorded for this clone. This sequence joins TRBV19 and TRBJ1-3; D uncertain. Germline-derived CDR1 and CDR2 are LNHDA and SQIVND (reference sequence). The CDR3 length is 15 residues. Between the trimmed V and J ends, which lost 6 bases and 0 bases, there was a span of 12 bases. The CDR3, as DNA: TGTGCCAGTAGAGGACTCGGCAACTCTGGAAACACCATATATTTT. Its translation is CASRGLGNSGNTIYF. The entire variable domain, with the rest obtained from reference TRBV19 and TRBJ1-3, is as follows: DGGITQSPKYLFRKEGQNVTLSCEQNLNHDAMYWYRQDPGQGLRLIYYSQIVNDFQKGDIAEGYSVSREKKESFPLTVTSAQKNPTAFYLCASRGLGNSGNTIYFGEGSWLTVV.

CDR3 residues: CASSGTPYSNQPQHF. The CDR3 DNA is TGTGCCAGCTCCGGGACACCGTATAGCAATCAGCCCCAGCATTTT. The rearrangement links TRBV2 to TRBJ1-5; possibly TRBD1 for D (6 bases). Germline assignment: CDR1 SNHLY and CDR2 FYNNEI. The CDR3 has 15 amino acids. V lost 8 bases, J lost 0 bases, and 14 bases lay in between.

This clone was seen just once. This chain joins TRBV5-6 and TRBJ1-1; 7 bases align to TRBD1. CDR3 length equals 15 residues. Trimming at V came to 0 bases and at J to 5 bases, leaving 7 bases not matched to a gene. Germline CDR1 is SGHDT and CDR2 is YYEEEE. The CDR3 sequence: CASSLGQGKGTEAFF. In DNA, the CDR3 is TGTGCCAGCAGCTTGGGACAGGGCAAGGGGACTGAAGCTTTCTTT.

The chain carries TRBV7-2 and TRBJ1-2; 7 positions match TRBD1. V lost 0 bases to trimming and J lost 7 bases; unmatched junction nucleotides: 5. The germline V gene has CDR1 SGHTA and CDR2 FQGNSA. The CDR3 extends over 14 amino acids. The CDR3 loop is CASSLALQGPGYTF. DNA for the CDR3: TGTGCCAGCAGCTTAGCCTTACAGGGGCCTGGCTACACCTTC.

The chain links TRBV6-6 to TRBJ2-7; 8 bases fit TRBD1. Germline V gives CDR1 MNHNY, CDR2 SVGAGI (reference sequence). V lost 6 bases, J lost 7 bases, and 8 bases stayed unmatched. CDR3 length: 13 amino acids. CDR3 loop: CASSLGQGTEQYF. The CDR3 DNA follows: TGTGCCAGCAGCCTAGGACAGGGTACTGAGCAGTACTTC.

This clone showed up just once. The chain couples TRBV6-5 to TRBJ2-2; D is unclear. Trimming shortened V by 6 bases and J by 0 bases, and 11 bases separated the two germline ends. The germline CDR1 and CDR2 sequences are MNHEY and SVGAGI. CDR3 size: 15 residues. The CDR3, as DNA: TGTGCCAGCAGGACCTACAGCCCGAACACCGGGGAGCTGTTTTTT. Amino acid sequence: CASRTYSPNTGELFF.

The chain couples TRBV18 to TRBJ1-2; TRBD1 agrees at 8 bases. The CDR3 covers 15 residues. V lost 3 bases, J lost 5 bases, and 8 bases stayed unmatched. Germline loops: CDR1 KGHSH, CDR2 LQKENI. The CDR3: CASSPQTGDLYGYTF. Here the CDR3 DNA reads TGTGCCAGCTCACCGCAGACAGGGGATTTATATGGCTACACCTTC.

Many counts were recorded for this clone. The identical CDR3 is also encoded by other nucleotide sequences in the sample. The V and J genes are TRBV25-1 and TRBJ1-6; 7 bases are shared with TRBD1. Unmatched junction bases numbered 1, after V lost 4 bases and J lost 4 bases. The CDR3 spans 14 residues. Germline values: CDR1 MGHDK, CDR2 SYGVNS. The CDR3 spells CASSGTGYNSPLHF. The CDR3 DNA sequence: TGTGCCAGCAGTGGGACAGGTTATAATTCACCCCTCCACTTT. Together with reference TRBV25-1 and TRBJ1-6, the CDR3 gives the full variable domain: EADIYQTPRYLVIGTGKKITLECSQTMGHDKMYWYQQDPGMELHLIHYSYGVNSTEKGDLSSESTVSRIRTEHFPLTLESARPSHTSQYLCASSGTGYNSPLHFGNGTRLTVT.

The chain has TRBV5-1 and TRBJ1-1; D call uncertain. This CDR3 is 13 amino acids long. Germline-derived CDR1 and CDR2 are SGHRS and YFSETQ. The ends were cut back, 6 bases at V and 3 bases at J, with 12 bases in the middle. The CDR3 reads CASTEPKYTEAFF. The CDR3 region has the DNA TGCGCCAGCACGGAGCCGAAGTACACTGAAGCTTTCTTT.

The rearrangement links TRBV2 to TRBJ1-5; no firm D call. The length of the CDR3 is 13 residues. V was pared by 6 bases and J by 5 bases, with 11 bases between. The germline CDR1 and CDR2 sequences are SNHLY and FYNNEI. CDR3 nucleotide sequence: TGTGCCAGCAGCCTCCGGAGGGATCAGCCCCAGCATTTT. Translated, it gives CASSLRRDQPQHF.

The rearrangement joins TRBV30 to TRBJ1-1, with 7 bases that match TRBD1. The CDR3 is 14 amino acids. With V trimmed by 0 bases and J by 0 bases, 1 base remained unmatched. Germline assignment: CDR1 GTSNPN and CDR2 SVGIG (reference sequence). Here the CDR3 DNA reads TGTGCCTGGAGTGTCCAGGGGGTGAACACTGAAGCTTTCTTT. As protein: CAWSVQGVNTEAFF.

The chain is built from TRBV7-2 and TRBJ2-3; TRBD1 is a possible D gene (5 bases). Germline V gene data show CDR1 as SGHTA and CDR2 as FQGNSA. The CDR3 consists of 14 residues. V was cut by 2 bases and J by 0 bases, with 6 bases left in between. DNA of the CDR3: TGTGCCAGCAGCTTAACAGGCAGCACAGATACGCAGTATTTT. Residues: CASSLTGSTDTQYF. Full variable domain (missing parts from reference TRBV7-2 and TRBJ2-3): GAGVSQSPSNKVTEKGKDVELRCDPISGHTALYWYRQSLGQGLEFLIYFQGNSAPDKSGLPSDRFSAERTGGSVSTLTIQRTQQEDSAVYLCASSLTGSTDTQYFGPGTRLTVL.

The genes are TRBV7-9 and TRBJ1-3, with TRBD1 as a possible D gene (6 bases). This CDR3 spans 16 amino acids. Trimming left V 5 bases short and J 0 bases short, with 14 bases between. Germline lookup yields CDR1 SEHNR and CDR2 FQNEAQ (reference sequence). The CDR3 loop is CASSRWTESSGNTIYF. The DNA of the CDR3 is TGTGCCAGCAGCCGTTGGACAGAGAGCTCTGGAAACACCATATATTTT.